A single sample is the source of the 20 T cell receptor beta chains below, sequenced in a study of blood T cell repertoires in COVID-19. Sequencing was performed with immunoSEQ multiplex PCR; in TCRdb, only in-frame clones are kept and a portion is missing. The sample shows tens of thousands of clones, roughly nine tenths of them seen only once. Material for sequencing was peripheral blood. Receptor source: a woman aged 60-70 years with COVID-19, enrolled during active disease.

V usage is TRBV6-2 or TRBV6-3 and J usage is TRBJ2-7; 9 bases align to TRBD2. The CDR3 length is 15 residues. Germline CDR1 reads MNHEY; CDR2 reads SVGEGT. V shed 4 bases and J 4 bases; nucleotides not matched to a gene: 8. This CDR3 is CASSLLSGRYYEQYF. The CDR3 nucleotides are TGTGCCAGCAGTTTACTTAGCGGGAGATATTACGAGCAGTACTTC.

The J gene is TRBJ2-1, the V gene TRBV11-2, with D perhaps matching TRBD2 (5 bases). Germline V gene sequence: CDR1 SGHAT, CDR2 FQNNGV. The CDR3 totals 14 residues. The V and J ends lost 1 base and 8 bases respectively, with 12 bases between them. CDR3 amino acids: CASSLGGSWDEQFF. The CDR3 DNA follows: TGTGCCAGCAGCTTAGGAGGGAGTTGGGATGAGCAGTTCTTC.

The chain combines TRBV18 with TRBJ1-5; TRBD1 matches at 7 bases. Germline V gene sequence: CDR1 KGHSH, CDR2 LQKENI. V was clipped by 4 bases and J by 6 bases; unmatched bases: 6. CDR3 size: 14 residues. As DNA, the CDR3 is TGTGCCAGCTCACTGACAGGGACACGTCAGCCCCAGCATTTT. Its translation is CASSLTGTRQPQHF.

The chain has TRBV7-2 and TRBJ2-7; TRBD1 agrees at 9 bases. V was pared by 5 bases and J by 7 bases, with 9 bases of the junction left unmatched. The CDR3 has 14 residues. Germline loops: CDR1 SGHTA, CDR2 FQGNSA. The chain's CDR3 is CASSTDRGTWEQYF. The CDR3 DNA reads as TGTGCCAGCAGCACGGACAGGGGAACCTGGGAGCAGTACTTC.

The J gene is TRBJ2-7, the V gene TRBV6-5; tentatively, D is TRBD2 (6 bases). Germline CDR1 is MNHEY and CDR2 is SVGAGI. The CDR3 sequence is 15 residues long. V was clipped by 6 bases and J by 1 base, with 16 bases between them. This CDR3 is CASRRRDGSSYEQYF. CDR3 nucleotides: TGTGCCAGCAGGAGGAGGGACGGTTCGTCCTACGAGCAGTACTTC.

This clone came up once. Here the CDR3 reads CASSSPSGRGAGELFF. The CDR3 region has the DNA TGTGCCAGCAGTTCCCCTAGCGGGAGAGGGGCCGGGGAGCTGTTTTTT. V usage is TRBV27 and J usage is TRBJ2-2; 10 bases agree with TRBD2. The germline CDR1 and CDR2 sequences are MNHEY and SMNVEV (reference sequence). This CDR3 has 16 amino acids. Trimming took 4 bases from V and 6 from J; bases not matched to a gene: 8.

V is TRBV14 and J is TRBJ2-7, with 9 bases identical to TRBD2. The CDR3 covers 15 residues. CDR1 and CDR2 from the germline V gene are SGHDN and FVKESK. V lost 0 bases and J lost 4; bases outside the gene matches: 4. CDR3 sequence: CASSQETAGGYEQYF. The DNA for the CDR3 is TGTGCCAGCAGCCAAGAAACAGCGGGAGGATACGAGCAGTACTTC.

The chain carries TRBV6-6 and TRBJ1-1; the D gene is possibly TRBD1 (6 bases). CDR1 is MNHNY, CDR2 SVGAGI, per germline (reference sequence). V lost 6 bases and J 1 base, leaving 12 bases between the germline ends. This CDR3 has 14 amino acids. This chain's CDR3 is CASRTDSPNTEAFF. In nucleotides, the CDR3 is TGTGCCAGCAGAACGGACAGTCCGAACACTGAAGCTTTCTTT.

Only one count was recorded for this clone. The chain links TRBV5-6 to TRBJ2-5, with 10 bases that match TRBD2. The CDR3 is 16 amino acids. Per germline, CDR1 SGHDT and CDR2 YYEEEE. V lost 0 bases and J lost 5; bases outside the gene matches: 7. CDR3: CASSLVASGRVETQYF. The CDR3 coding sequence is TGTGCCAGCAGCTTGGTGGCTAGCGGGAGAGTTGAGACCCAGTACTTC.

This clone was observed once. The chain has TRBV5-1 and TRBJ2-2; D is unclear. The ends were cut back, 4 bases at V and 5 bases at J, with 9 bases in the middle. The CDR3 is 13 amino acids. In germline, CDR1 is SGHRS, CDR2 YFSETQ. The chain's CDR3 is CASSVTVTGELFF. The CDR3 nucleotides read TGCGCCAGCAGCGTAACAGTGACCGGGGAGCTGTTTTTT.

The gene calls are TRBV9 and TRBJ1-6; 8 bases match TRBD1. The germline V gene has CDR1 SGDLS and CDR2 YYNGEE. Losses at the gene ends were 4 bases for V and 0 bases for J; bases not matched to a gene: 6. There are 17 residues in the CDR3. CDR3 nucleotides: TGTGCCAGCAGCCCGAGACAGGGGAGCTCCTATAATTCACCCCTCCACTTT. This sequence encodes CASSPRQGSSYNSPLHF.

The gene calls are TRBV28 and TRBJ1-5, with 10 bases that match TRBD1. CDR3 size: 13 residues. Germline assignment: CDR1 MDHEN and CDR2 SYDVKM. V trimming: 6 bases; J trimming: 7 bases; junction bases outside the gene matches: 3. This chain's CDR3 is CASSDRGQQPQHF. Here the CDR3 DNA reads TGTGCCAGCAGCGACAGGGGGCAACAGCCCCAGCATTTT. Together with reference TRBV28 and TRBJ1-5, the CDR3 gives the full variable domain: DVKVTQSSRYLVKRTGEKVFLECVQDMDHENMFWYRQDPGLGLRLIYFSYDVKMKEKGDIPEGYSVSREKKERFSLILESASTNQTSMYLCASSDRGQQPQHFGDGTRLSIL.

V is TRBV19 and J is TRBJ1-5; D perhaps matches TRBD1 (5 bases). The germline CDR1 and CDR2 sequences are LNHDA and SQIVND (reference sequence). The CDR3 covers 16 residues. Trimming cost V 1 base and J 3 bases, with 13 bases left between them. CDR3 residues: CASSIVQGGNNQPQHF. The CDR3 DNA is TGTGCCAGTAGTATAGTTCAGGGTGGGAACAATCAGCCCCAGCATTTT. Together with reference TRBV19 and TRBJ1-5, the CDR3 gives the full variable domain: DGGITQSPKYLFRKEGQNVTLSCEQNLNHDAMYWYRQDPGQGLRLIYYSQIVNDFQKGDIAEGYSVSREKKESFPLTVTSAQKNPTAFYLCASSIVQGGNNQPQHFGDGTRLSIL.

The V gene is TRBV6-6, the J gene TRBJ1-2; weak D call: TRBD1 (6 bases). This CDR3 is 13 amino acids long. The germline CDR1 and CDR2 sequences are MNHNY and SVGAGI (reference sequence). Deletions cut 11 bases from V and 3 bases from J, with 16 bases between. Here the CDR3 reads CAGGLGGYYGYTF. CDR3 nucleotides: TGTGCCGGGGGGCTGGGGGGGTACTATGGCTACACCTTC.

This clone was picked up one time. The V and J genes are TRBV6-2 or TRBV6-3 and TRBJ2-5; 7 bases are a match to TRBD1. This CDR3 has 14 amino acids. Germline V gene sequence: CDR1 MNHEY, CDR2 SVGEGT. V shed 5 bases and J 2 bases; nucleotides not matched to a gene: 5. In nucleotides, the CDR3 is TGTGCCAGCAGTCAGGGACAGACGCAAGAGACCCAGTACTTC. It translates to CASSQGQTQETQYF.

V usage is TRBV3-1 (or the pseudogene TRBV3-2) and J usage is TRBJ1-2, with 9 bases matching TRBD1. CDR1 is LGHDT, CDR2 YNNKEL, per germline (reference sequence). This CDR3 comprises 15 residues. With 1 base clipped from V and 3 bases from J, the junction kept 3 bases outside the gene matches. The CDR3 DNA reads as TGTGCCAGCAGCCAAGGGGGACAGGGCTACTATGGCTACACCTTC. Its protein is CASSQGGQGYYGYTF.

The chain uses TRBV27 and TRBJ2-1, with 10 bases that match TRBD2. V trimming: 5 bases; J trimming: 12 bases; junction bases outside the gene matches: 13. Germline CDR1 MNHEY, CDR2 SMNVEV (reference sequence). This CDR3 has 15 residues. This chain's CDR3 is CASSPLAGALGGQFF. The CDR3 coding sequence is TGTGCCAGCAGTCCGCTAGCGGGAGCCCTTGGGGGGCAGTTCTTC.

This chain connects TRBV11-2 to TRBJ1-3; a possible D gene is TRBD1 (6 bases). Looked up from germline, CDR1 is SGHAT and CDR2 is FQNNGV. This CDR3 has 16 amino acids. V lost 0 bases to trimming and J lost 3 bases, with 12 bases between them. CDR3 amino acids: CASSLDLGRGGNTIYF. CDR3 DNA: TGTGCCAGCAGCTTAGATCTGGGCAGGGGTGGAAACACCATATATTTT.

The chain combines TRBV30 with TRBJ1-2, with D maybe TRBD1 (5 bases). This CDR3 region has 13 residues. Germline V gives CDR1 GTSNPN, CDR2 SVGIG (reference sequence). V was clipped by 1 base and J by 5 bases, with 11 bases between them. CDR3 amino acids: CAWSAGLSYGYTF. As DNA, the CDR3 is TGTGCCTGGAGTGCGGGACTGTCGTATGGCTACACCTTC.

The chain is built from TRBV7-6 and TRBJ1-6, with 9 bases that match TRBD1. Germline CDR1 reads SGHVS; CDR2 reads FNYEAQ. The CDR3 totals 19 residues. Losses at the gene ends were 0 bases for V and 10 bases for J; bases not matched to a gene: 16. CDR3 DNA: TGTGCCAGCAGCTTAGCGCCGGGACAGGGAAGGGGTTGGCAATCACCCCTCCACTTT. This translates into CASSLAPGQGRGWQSPLHF.